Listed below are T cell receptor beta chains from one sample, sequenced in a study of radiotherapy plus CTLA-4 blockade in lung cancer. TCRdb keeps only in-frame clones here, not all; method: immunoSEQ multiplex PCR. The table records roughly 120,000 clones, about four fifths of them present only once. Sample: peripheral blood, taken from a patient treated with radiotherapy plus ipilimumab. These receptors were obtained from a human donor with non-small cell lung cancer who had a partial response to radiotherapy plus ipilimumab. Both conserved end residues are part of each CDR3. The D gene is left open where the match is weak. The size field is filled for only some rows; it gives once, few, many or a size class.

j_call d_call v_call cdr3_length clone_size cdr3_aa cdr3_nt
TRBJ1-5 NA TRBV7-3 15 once CASSLKKSGNQPQHF TGTGCCAGCAGCTTAAAAAAGAGTGGCAATCAGCCCCAGCATTTT
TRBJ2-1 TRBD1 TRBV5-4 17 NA CASSQAPDREYYNEQFF TGTGCCAGCAGCCAAGCTCCGGACAGGGAATACTACAATGAGCAGTTCTTC
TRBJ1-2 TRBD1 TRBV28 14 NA CASIAGTANYGYTF TGTGCCAGCATCGCTGGGACAGCCAACTATGGCTACACCTTC
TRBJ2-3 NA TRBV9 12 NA CASSLLTDTQYF TGTGCCAGCAGCCTTCTCACAGATACGCAGTATTTT
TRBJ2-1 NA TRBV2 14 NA CASSERGSGLEQFF TGTGCCAGCAGTGAACGCGGCTCCGGCCTTGAGCAGTTCTTC
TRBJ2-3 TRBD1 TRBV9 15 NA CASSPRQGGTDTQYF TGTGCCAGCAGTCCTCGACAGGGGGGCACAGATACGCAGTATTTT
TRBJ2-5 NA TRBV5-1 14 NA CASSPRGAGETQYF TGCGCCAGCAGCCCCCGGGGGGCGGGGGAGACCCAGTACTTC
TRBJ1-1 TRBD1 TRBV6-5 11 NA CASRTGTEAFF TGTGCCAGTCGGACAGGGACTGAAGCTTTCTTT
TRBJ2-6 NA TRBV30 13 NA CAWTVGGANVLTF TGTGCCTGGACCGTCGGGGGGGCCAACGTCCTGACTTTC
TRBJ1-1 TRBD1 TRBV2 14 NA CASSDKGADTEAFF TGTGCCAGCAGTGATAAGGGGGCGGACACTGAAGCTTTCTTT
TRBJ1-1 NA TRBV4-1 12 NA CASSQEAGEAFF TGCGCCAGCAGCCAAGAAGCAGGGGAAGCTTTCTTT
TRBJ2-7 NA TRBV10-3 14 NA CAISTAGASYEQYF TGTGCCATCAGCACGGCAGGGGCCTCCTACGAGCAGTACTTC
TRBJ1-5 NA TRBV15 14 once CATSSYGVFQPQHF TGTGCCACCAGCAGTTACGGGGTTTTTCAGCCCCAGCATTTT
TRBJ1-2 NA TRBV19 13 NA CASGDKPNYGYTF TGTGCCTCTGGGGACAAACCTAACTATGGCTACACCTTC
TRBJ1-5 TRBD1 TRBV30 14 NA CAWSAQGGNQPQHF TGTGCCTGGAGTGCCCAGGGGGGCAATCAGCCCCAGCATTTT
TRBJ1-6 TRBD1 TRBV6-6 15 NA CASSLGQGVNSPLHF TGTGCCAGCAGCTTGGGACAGGGGGTTAATTCACCCCTCCACTTT
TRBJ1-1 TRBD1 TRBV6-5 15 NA CASSYGTGFYTEAFF TGTGCCAGCAGTTACGGGACAGGGTTCTACACTGAAGCTTTCTTT
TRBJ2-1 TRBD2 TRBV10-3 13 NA CAISSGSKDEQFF TGTGCCATCAGTAGCGGGAGTAAAGATGAGCAGTTCTTC
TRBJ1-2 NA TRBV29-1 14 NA CSVGMKVPNYGYTF TGCAGCGTCGGGATGAAGGTTCCTAACTATGGCTACACCTTC
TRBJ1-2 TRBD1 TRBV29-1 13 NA CSVVEGAGSGYTF TGCAGCGTTGTCGAGGGGGCTGGGAGCGGCTACACCTTC
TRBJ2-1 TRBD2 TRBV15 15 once CATSRSGRNYNEQFF TGTGCCACCAGCCGGAGCGGGAGAAACTACAATGAGCAGTTCTTC
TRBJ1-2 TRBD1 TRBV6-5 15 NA CASSYGDRVDYGYTF TGTGCCAGCAGTTACGGGGACAGGGTTGACTATGGCTACACCTTC
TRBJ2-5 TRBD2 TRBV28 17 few CASSYEVPSGNQETQYF TGTGCCAGCAGCTATGAGGTCCCTAGCGGGAACCAAGAGACCCAGTACTTC
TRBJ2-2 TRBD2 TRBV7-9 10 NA CGGSTGELFF TGCGGGGGGAGCACCGGGGAGCTGTTTTTT
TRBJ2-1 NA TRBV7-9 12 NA CASSLPLDEQFF TGTGCCAGCAGCCTCCCCTTAGATGAGCAGTTCTTC
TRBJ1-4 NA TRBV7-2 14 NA CASSHRATNEKLFF TGTGCCAGCAGCCACAGAGCAACTAATGAAAAACTGTTTTTT
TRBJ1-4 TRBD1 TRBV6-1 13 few CASKEGAVEKLFF TGTGCCAGCAAGGAGGGGGCGGTTGAAAAACTGTTTTTT
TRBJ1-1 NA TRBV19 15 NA CASSPREGSNTEAFF TGTGCCAGTAGTCCGCGGGAAGGATCGAACACTGAAGCTTTCTTT
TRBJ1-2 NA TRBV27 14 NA CASSWRQTTDGYTF TGTGCCAGCAGTTGGAGACAGACAACTGATGGCTACACCTTC